Below are 19 T cell receptor beta chains sequenced from a single sample in a study of blood T cell repertoires in COVID-19. Measured with immunoSEQ multiplex PCR; TCRdb has only the in-frame clones, and not every one. The sample holds fewer than 250,000 clones, approximately 91% seen once. Source material: peripheral blood. These receptors were collected from a woman in her 40s with acute or convalescent COVID-19.

The V gene is TRBV2, the J gene TRBJ1-3; D possibly corresponds to TRBD1 (6 bases). The CDR3 covers 17 residues. Trimming cost V 5 bases and J 4 bases, with 21 bases left between them. CDR1 is SNHLY, CDR2 FYNNEI, per germline. CDR3: CASSPLGAGADGNTIYF. The CDR3 DNA reads as TGTGCCAGCAGTCCCTTAGGGGCGGGGGCCGACGGAAACACCATATATTTT.

The rearrangement joins TRBV14 to TRBJ2-1, with 14 bases identical to TRBD2. The CDR3 has 15 amino acids. CDR1 is SGHDN, CDR2 FVKESK, per germline. With 1 base clipped from V and 12 bases from J, the junction kept 5 bases outside the gene matches. CDR3: CASSQGLAGGPVQFF. The CDR3 DNA reads as TGTGCCAGCAGCCAAGGACTAGCGGGGGGGCCAGTGCAGTTCTTC.

The J gene is TRBJ1-2, the V gene TRBV15, with D tentatively TRBD1 (6 bases). CDR1 is LNHNV, CDR2 YYDKDF, per germline (reference sequence). V lost 0 bases to trimming and J lost 8 bases, with 16 bases between them. The CDR3 extends over 15 amino acids. DNA for the CDR3: TGTGCCACCAGCAGAGATTACAGGGACCGAGAGGGCTACACCTTC. Its translation is CATSRDYRDREGYTF.

The chain combines TRBV5-3 with TRBJ2-3; a weak D match, TRBD2 (6 bases). TRBV5-3 is identified as an open reading frame with a role that is uncertain. Trimming took off 1 base at V and 0 bases at J, with 27 bases between the two ends. CDR3 length: 21 residues. The CDR3 region is CARSLCRQAQRTKGSTDTQYF. CDR3 DNA: TGTGCCAGAAGCTTGTGCCGTCAGGCTCAACGGACTAAAGGGAGCACAGATACGCAGTATTTT.

This clone showed up just a few times. The V and J genes are TRBV5-1 and TRBJ2-1; 11 bases fit TRBD2. J gave up 2 bases and V 1 base, and 11 bases lay outside the gene matches. The CDR3 has 19 residues. CDR1 is SGHRS and CDR2 is YFSETQ in the germline V gene. CDR3 sequence reads: CASSLSPTPLAGAYNEQFF. The CDR3 DNA follows: TGCGCCAGCAGCTTGTCTCCCACCCCACTAGCGGGGGCCTACAATGAGCAGTTCTTC.

The chain recombines TRBV5-1 with TRBJ1-2; possible D gene TRBD1, 5 bases. Trimming cost V 0 bases and J 6 bases, with 12 bases left between them. Germline CDR1 is SGHRS and CDR2 is YFSETQ. This CDR3 is 14 amino acids long. Here the CDR3 reads CASSLGSGMNGYTF. The CDR3 bases are TGCGCCAGCAGCTTGGGGTCAGGGATGAATGGCTACACCTTC.

This clone was recorded once. The chain joins TRBV10-1 to TRBJ2-1; D is possibly TRBD2 (5 bases). Germline CDR1 is WNHNN and CDR2 is SYGVQD (reference sequence). Trimming took 3 bases from V and 3 from J, leaving 12 bases between them. CDR3 length: 15 amino acids. The CDR3 DNA follows: TGCGCCAGCAGTGACGATCCAGGAGGCTACAATGAGCAGTTCTTC. As protein: CASSDDPGGYNEQFF.

The J gene is TRBJ2-1, the V gene TRBV11-2, with 10 bases identical to TRBD2. Losses at the gene ends were 5 bases for V and 7 bases for J; bases not matched to a gene: 11. The CDR3 runs 16 residues. The germline V gene encodes CDR1 SGHAT and CDR2 FQNNGV. The CDR3 loop reads CASSGGTSVPVNEQFF. CDR3 DNA: TGTGCCAGCAGCGGAGGGACTAGCGTACCCGTAAATGAGCAGTTCTTC.

The V gene is TRBV2, the J gene TRBJ2-1; TRBD2 might be the D (6 bases). This CDR3 region has 13 residues. The germline V and J ends were trimmed by 6 bases and 2 bases, with 8 bases remaining between them. CDR1 is SNHLY and CDR2 is FYNNEI in the germline V gene. DNA for the CDR3: TGTGCCAGCAGCGGACTAACCTACAATGAGCAGTTCTTC. Translation: CASSGLTYNEQFF. Full variable domain (rest looked up from reference TRBV2 and TRBJ2-1): EPEVTQTPSHQVTQMGQEVILRCVPISNHLYFYWYRQILGQKVEFLVSFYNNEISEKSEIFDDQFSVERPDGSNFTLKIRSTKLEDSAMYFCASSGLTYNEQFFGPGTRLTVL.

The chain has TRBV19 and TRBJ2-2; 9 bases line up with TRBD1. V shed 3 bases, J shed 6 bases, and the junction held 17 bases outside the gene matches. Germline CDR1 is LNHDA and CDR2 is SQIVND (reference sequence). The CDR3 is made up of 19 amino acids. The CDR3 reads CASSIGGPRTGVRAGELFF. The CDR3 DNA reads as TGTGCCAGTAGTATTGGCGGACCAAGGACAGGGGTTCGGGCCGGGGAGCTGTTTTTT.

This sequence joins TRBV2 and TRBJ1-2, with 12 bases that match TRBD1. V was pared by 6 bases and J by 4 bases, with 3 bases of the junction left unmatched. The CDR3 loop spans 14 amino acids. The germline CDR1 and CDR2 sequences are SNHLY and FYNNEI. The CDR3 sequence: CASRQGQGAYGYTF. The DNA of the CDR3 is TGTGCCAGCAGACAGGGACAGGGGGCCTATGGCTACACCTTC.

The chain uses TRBV12-3 or TRBV12-4 and TRBJ1-1, with 9 nucleotides matching TRBD1. The J segment lost 8 bases and the V segment lost 6 bases, leaving 7 bases of the junction unmatched. The length of the CDR3 is 13 residues. The DNA of the CDR3 is TGTGCCAGCAGGTGGGACAGGGACTCCGAAGCTTTCTTT. It yields the protein CASRWDRDSEAFF.

This clone was seen just once. The gene calls are TRBV11-2 and TRBJ2-5, with D tentatively TRBD2 (6 bases). There are 15 residues in the CDR3. Germline CDR1 SGHAT, CDR2 FQNNGV. V was shortened by 5 bases and J by 4 bases, with 17 bases between the two germline ends. The CDR3 loop reads CASSTRRASGETQYF. The CDR3 nucleotides read TGTGCCAGCAGCACTAGGAGGGCCTCCGGAGAGACCCAGTACTTC.

V gene TRBV6-5 combines with J gene TRBJ1-1; TRBD1 agrees at 7 bases. Trimming at V came to 6 bases and at J to 0 bases, leaving 4 bases not matched to a gene. The CDR3 runs 14 residues. Germline loops: CDR1 MNHEY, CDR2 SVGAGI. The CDR3 loop reads CASSRTGLNTEAFF. CDR3 coding DNA: TGTGCCAGCAGCCGGACAGGTTTGAACACTGAAGCTTTCTTT.

The rearrangement joins TRBV6-5 to TRBJ1-2; TRBD1 matches at 10 bases. The CDR3 is 15 amino acids. From germline, CDR1 is MNHEY and CDR2 SVGAGI. V was clipped by 0 bases and J by 8 bases; unmatched bases: 6. This CDR3 reads CASSYSRGQGKGYTF. The CDR3 nucleotides read TGTGCCAGCAGTTACTCGAGGGGACAGGGGAAGGGCTACACCTTC.

V is TRBV6-5 and J is TRBJ2-3; 7 bases are a match to TRBD2. V gave up 6 bases and J gave up 3 bases; unmatched junction bases: 6. The CDR3 sequence is 14 residues long. Germline loops: CDR1 MNHEY, CDR2 SVGAGI. The DNA for the CDR3 is TGTGCCAGCAGCGGGGGGAGGAGAACAGATACGCAGTATTTT. This sequence encodes CASSGGRRTDTQYF.

This sequence joins TRBV6-1 and TRBJ1-4; D remains unclear. The CDR3 spans 17 residues. Germline CDR1 and CDR2: MNHNS and SASEGT. Trimming took 0 bases from V and 8 from J, leaving 19 bases between them. DNA for the CDR3: TGTGCCAGCAGTGAAGCGGGGAATCGAGGGATTCGAGAAAAACTGTTTTTT. As protein: CASSEAGNRGIREKLFF.

This chain connects TRBV24-1 to TRBJ1-2, with a weak D call TRBD1 (5 bases). Trimming took off 4 bases at V and 2 bases at J, with 16 bases between the two ends. Germline loops: CDR1 KGHDR, CDR2 SFDVKD. The CDR3 consists of 16 residues. The CDR3 here is CATSDSGRRANYGYTF. For the CDR3, the DNA is TGTGCCACCAGTGACTCAGGGCGAAGGGCCAACTATGGCTACACCTTC.

The chain couples TRBV18 to TRBJ2-7; possible D gene TRBD1, 6 bases. Germline V gene lookup returns CDR1 KGHSH and CDR2 LQKENI. The germline V and J ends were trimmed by 4 bases and 6 bases, with 16 bases remaining between them. This CDR3 is built from 14 residues. The CDR3 nucleotides read TGTGCCAGCTCACGGGCTCCGACAGGATTCGAGCAGTACGTC. Protein sequence: CASSRAPTGFEQYV.